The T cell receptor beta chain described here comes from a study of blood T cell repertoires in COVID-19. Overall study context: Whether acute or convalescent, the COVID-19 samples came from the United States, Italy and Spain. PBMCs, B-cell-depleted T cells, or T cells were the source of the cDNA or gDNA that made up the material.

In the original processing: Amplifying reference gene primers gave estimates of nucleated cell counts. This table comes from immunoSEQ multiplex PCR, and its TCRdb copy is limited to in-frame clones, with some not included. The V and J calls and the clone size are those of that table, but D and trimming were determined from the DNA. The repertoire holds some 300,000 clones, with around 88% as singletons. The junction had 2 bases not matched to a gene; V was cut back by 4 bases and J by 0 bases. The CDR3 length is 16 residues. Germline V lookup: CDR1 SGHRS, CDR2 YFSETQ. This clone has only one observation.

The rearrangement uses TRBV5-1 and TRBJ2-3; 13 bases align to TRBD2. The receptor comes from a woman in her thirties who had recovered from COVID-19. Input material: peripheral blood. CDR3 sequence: CASSTGLAGSTDTQYF. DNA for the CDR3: TGCGCCAGCAGCACGGGACTAGCGGGAAGCACAGATACGCAGTATTTT. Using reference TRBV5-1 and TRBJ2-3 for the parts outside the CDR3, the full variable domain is KAGVTQTPRYLIKTRGQQVTLSCSPISGHRSVSWYQQTPGQGLQFLFEYFSETQRNKGNFPGRFSGRQFSNSRSEMNVSTLELGDSALYLCASSTGLAGSTDTQYFGPGTRLTVL.